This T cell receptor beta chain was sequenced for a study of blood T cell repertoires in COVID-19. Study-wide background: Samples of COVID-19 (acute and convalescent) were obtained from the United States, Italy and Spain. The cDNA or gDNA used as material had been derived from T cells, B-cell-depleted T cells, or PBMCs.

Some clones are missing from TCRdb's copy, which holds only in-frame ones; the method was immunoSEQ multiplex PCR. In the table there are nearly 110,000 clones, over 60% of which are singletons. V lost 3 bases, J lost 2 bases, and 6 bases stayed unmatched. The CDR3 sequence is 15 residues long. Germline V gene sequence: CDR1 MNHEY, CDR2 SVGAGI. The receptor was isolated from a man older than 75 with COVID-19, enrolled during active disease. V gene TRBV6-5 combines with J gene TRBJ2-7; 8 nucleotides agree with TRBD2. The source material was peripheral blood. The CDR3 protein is CASSYSSGYAYEQYF. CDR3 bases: TGTGCCAGCAGTTATTCTAGCGGGTATGCCTACGAGCAGTACTTC.